The clone carrying this TCR beta chain was seen ten or more times. Its antigen remains unidentified. This specimen comes from a study of early T cells in non-severe SARS-CoV-2 infection. The study, taken as a whole, reports: Matches to VDJdb favored anti-spike CD8 responses and missed private and CD4 specificities.

Germline values: CDR1 SEHNR, CDR2 FQNEAQ (reference sequence). This CDR3 has 14 residues. The V segment lost 3 bases and the J segment 5 bases; nucleotides outside the gene matches: 5. TCRdb re-called the 5' RACE reads through MiXCR, storing one row per CDR3 protein. The sample carries under 60,000 distinct CDR3 sequences, 5.6% recorded once. The sequenced material came from whole blood. This TCR came from an adult who was a healthcare worker with PCR-confirmed SARS-CoV-2 infection or an uninfected control (not recorded which). The V call is TRBV7-9, the J call TRBJ2-5, with TRBD1 identical over 8 bases. The CDR3 DNA follows: TGTGCCAGCAGCTTTCCGGACAGGGCGGAGACCCAGTACTTC. This gives the protein CASSFPDRAETQYF.